The present TCR beta chain was sequenced within a study of early T cells in non-severe SARS-CoV-2 infection. Background on the study: RNA in bulk from unsorted whole blood was sequenced, and chains were unpaired.

Attached unique molecular identifiers marked individual cDNA molecules. MiXCR, run by TCRdb on the 5' RACE reads, gives a single entry per CDR3 protein. Among tens of thousands of distinct CDR3 sequences listed, about 11% were seen once. V lost 2 bases to trimming and J lost 5 bases, with 11 bases between them. CDR1 SGDLS and CDR2 YYNGEE come from the germline V gene. The CDR3 covers 14 residues. Specimen: whole blood. This chain uses TRBV9 with TRBJ2-1, with unresolved D. The TCR sequence derives from an adult who was a healthcare worker with PCR-confirmed SARS-CoV-2 infection or an uninfected control (not recorded which). For the CDR3, the DNA is TGTGCCAGCAGCGTGAACCCCCTGAACAATGAGCAGTTCTTC. This encodes CASSVNPLNNEQFF.